The rows below give T cell receptor beta chains drawn from one sample of a study of blood T cell repertoires in COVID-19. Produced via immunoSEQ multiplex PCR; TCRdb's table is partial and in-frame only. The sample carries 150,000 or so clones, approximately 77% recorded once. The sample comprised PBMCs or T cells enriched from blood (not recorded which). The receptor set was obtained from a man aged 60 to 75 who had recovered from COVID-19. CDR3s include the opening cysteine and the closing phenylalanine or tryptophan. D genes are given only for firm matches. Part of the rows lack a size; the others show once, few, many or a class for expanded clones.

NA	TRBD1	TRBV29-1	TRBJ2-1	CSGAVGTGENEQFF	TGCAGCGGCGCGGTGGGGACAGGGGAGAATGAGCAGTTCTTC
NA	TRBD1	TRBV5-1	TRBJ2-5	CASGRGQAAGETQYF	TGCGCCAGCGGGAGAGGACAGGCCGCCGGGGAGACCCAGTACTTC
NA	TRBD2	TRBV13	TRBJ2-2	CASSLRGRAGGVTGELFF	TGTGCCAGCAGCCTCCGCGGACGAGCGGGGGGCGTCACCGGGGAGCTGTTTTTT
few	NA	TRBV18	TRBJ1-4	CASSPGQENEKLFF	TGTGCCAGCTCGCCGGGACAAGAGAATGAAAAACTGTTTTTT
NA	NA	TRBV7-3	TRBJ1-1	CASSLSPGETEAFF	TGTGCCAGCAGCTTGAGTCCAGGTGAGACTGAAGCTTTCTTT
NA	NA	TRBV7-2	TRBJ1-3	CASGAGSSGNTIYF	TGTGCCAGCGGGGCCGGCTCATCTGGAAACACCATATATTTT
NA	NA	TRBV5-1	TRBJ1-1	CASSEFGVSGTEAFF	TGCGCCAGCAGCGAGTTCGGGGTCAGTGGCACTGAAGCTTTCTTT
NA	TRBD1	TRBV6-4	TRBJ1-1	CASRATGASIEAFF	TGTGCCAGCAGGGCGACAGGGGCGTCGATTGAAGCTTTCTTT
many	NA	TRBV30	TRBJ1-6	CAWSKGAALNSPLHF	TGTGCCTGGAGTAAGGGAGCCGCCTTGAATTCACCCCTCCACTTT
NA	NA	TRBV30	TRBJ2-3	CAWQPGLGPDTQYF	TGTGCCTGGCAGCCGGGACTTGGACCAGATACGCAGTATTTT
medium-sized	NA	TRBV19	TRBJ1-5	CASSIGLHSNQPQHF	TGTGCCAGTAGTATCGGACTGCATAGCAATCAGCCCCAGCATTTT
NA	NA	TRBV10-3	TRBJ1-4	CATGRAENEKLFF	TGTGCCACCGGGCGGGCAGAGAATGAAAAACTGTTTTTT
NA	NA	TRBV28	TRBJ1-1	CASRAQGNTEAFF	TGTGCCAGCAGAGCTCAGGGGAACACTGAAGCTTTCTTT
NA	TRBD1	TRBV6-4	TRBJ2-2	CASSDHFLIDRVRTGELFF	TGTGCCAGCAGTGACCATTTCCTTATAGACAGGGTTCGGACCGGGGAGCTGTTTTTT
NA	TRBD1	TRBV7-8	TRBJ1-5	CASSLRGGQGHQPQHF	TGTGCCAGCAGCTTAAGGGGTGGACAGGGCCATCAGCCCCAGCATTTT
few	NA	TRBV28	TRBJ1-2	CASSPPGRGANYGYTF	TGTGCCAGCAGCCCCCCGGGGAGGGGAGCTAACTATGGCTACACCTTC
NA	TRBD2	TRBV10-3	TRBJ2-1	CAISELAGGYNEQFF	TGTGCCATCAGTGAACTAGCGGGGGGGTACAATGAGCAGTTCTTC
NA	NA	TRBV30	TRBJ1-1	CAWDKSGGNTEAFF	TGTGCCTGGGACAAGTCGGGAGGGAACACTGAAGCTTTCTTT
NA	TRBD2	TRBV20-1	TRBJ2-3	CSASAFPAGSTSTDTQYF	TGCAGTGCTAGTGCCTTTCCAGCGGGGAGTACTAGCACAGATACGCAGTATTTT
NA	TRBD1	TRBV20-1	TRBJ2-1	CSASWRMRTGNEQFF	TGCAGTGCTAGTTGGCGGATGCGGACAGGCAATGAGCAGTTCTTC
once	TRBD2	TRBV3-1/TRBV3-2	TRBJ2-2	CASDGGGNTGELFF	TGTGCCAGTGATGGCGGGGGTAACACCGGGGAGCTGTTTTTT
NA	TRBD2	TRBV19	TRBJ2-7	CASSIRRRTSVIYEQYF	TGTGCCAGTAGTATACGCAGAAGGACTAGCGTTATCTACGAGCAGTACTTC
NA	TRBD1	TRBV3-1/TRBV3-2	TRBJ2-1	CASSQGIDRGPTLENEQFF	TGTGCCAGCAGCCAAGGTATAGACAGGGGGCCGACATTAGAAAATGAGCAGTTCTTC
NA	NA	TRBV1	TRBJ2-7	CTSSQGLGSGGRLCEQYF	TGCACCAGCAGCCAAGGGCTTGGCTCGGGGGGCCGCCTGTGCGAGCAGTACTTC